The clone carrying this TCR beta chain appeared a few times. The CDR3 consists of 13 residues. V was cut by 3 bases and J by 7 bases, with 11 bases left in between. Germline loops: CDR1 LNHDA, CDR2 SQIVND (reference sequence). This entry is derived from a study of T cell responses to AZD1222 COVID-19 vaccine. Clones were read by immunoSEQ multiplex PCR, and TCRdb kept only the in-frame ones, dropping some. The sample lists 130,000 to 150,000 clones, 88% occurring once. The rearrangement uses TRBV19 and TRBJ2-3; D not resolved. This sequence originates from an adult in good health. This sample comprised peripheral blood, obtained on day 0 of MenACWY control vaccination. The CDR3: CASSIAGSNTQYF. The CDR3 region has the DNA TGTGCCAGTAGTATTGCTGGCTCGAATACGCAGTATTTT.